These 20 T cell receptor beta chains share one sample of origin, sequenced in a study of blood T cell repertoires in COVID-19. The repertoire was sequenced with immunoSEQ multiplex PCR; TCRdb's copy has only in-frame clones and lacks some. The data contain 150,000 to 200,000 clones, 76% of them seen just once; the ten biggest clones take up about 15%. Source material: PBMCs or T cells enriched from blood (not recorded which). All receptors come from a woman aged 50 to 60 with acute COVID-19.

V usage is TRBV6-2 or TRBV6-3 and J usage is TRBJ1-5, with D hard to call. Germline CDR1 reads MNHEY; CDR2 reads SVGEGT. The V and J ends lost 4 bases and 6 bases respectively, with 13 bases between them. This CDR3 is built from 14 residues. DNA for the CDR3: TGTGCCAGCAGTTCCAGGACTATGACTCAGCCCCAGCATTTT. This translates into CASSSRTMTQPQHF.

The chain links TRBV19 to TRBJ2-3; the match to TRBD1 covers 7 bases. The CDR3 has 14 amino acids. Germline-derived CDR1 and CDR2 are LNHDA and SQIVND (reference sequence). V lost 4 bases to trimming and J lost 2 bases; unmatched junction nucleotides: 3. CDR3 sequence reads: CASSKGQFTDTQYF. Here the CDR3 DNA reads TGTGCCAGTAGTAAGGGACAGTTCACAGATACGCAGTATTTT.

The V call is TRBV7-9, the J call TRBJ1-1, with TRBD1 as a possible D gene (6 bases). Per germline, CDR1 SEHNR and CDR2 FQNEAQ (reference sequence). CDR3 size: 11 residues. V dropped 5 bases and J dropped 7 bases, with 8 bases sitting between them. The CDR3: CASSRTDEAFF. The DNA for the CDR3 is TGTGCCAGCAGCCGGACAGATGAAGCTTTCTTT.

In its sample, this clone was seen once. V is TRBV28 and J is TRBJ2-7; D unclear. The germline V and J ends were trimmed by 0 bases and 2 bases, with 11 bases remaining between them. This CDR3 comprises 15 residues. CDR1 is MDHEN and CDR2 is SYDVKM in the germline V gene. CDR3 amino acids: CASSLWNSGTYEQYV. As DNA, the CDR3 is TGTGCCAGCAGTTTATGGAACAGTGGAACCTACGAGCAGTACGTC.

This sequence joins TRBV4-1 and TRBJ2-1; 13 nucleotides align to TRBD2. The CDR3 length is 18 residues. V shed 1 base, J shed 6 bases, and the junction held 9 bases outside the gene matches. Germline-derived CDR1 and CDR2 are MGHRA and YSYEKL. The CDR3 region has the DNA TGCGCCAGCAGCCAAGCCGAACTAGCGGGGGGGCCGGGCAATGAGCAGTTCTTC. Residues: CASSQAELAGGPGNEQFF.

The chain combines TRBV2 with TRBJ2-1; 11 nucleotides align to TRBD2. There are 18 residues in the CDR3. CDR1 and CDR2 (germline): SNHLY, FYNNEI. V was pared by 4 bases and J by 4 bases, with 12 bases of the junction left unmatched. CDR3 loop: CASSGSTSGGSIYNEQFF. CDR3 nucleotide sequence: TGTGCCAGCAGTGGATCTACTAGCGGGGGTTCAATTTACAATGAGCAGTTCTTC.

The rearrangement links TRBV12-3 or TRBV12-4 to TRBJ1-2; 7 nucleotides match TRBD1. CDR3 length: 13 amino acids. J was trimmed by 5 bases and V by 6 bases; bases with no gene match: 6. The CDR3 reads CASRPTGSYGYTF. CDR3 bases: TGTGCCAGCAGACCGACAGGGTCTTATGGCTACACCTTC.

The rearrangement links TRBV5-1 to TRBJ1-6; D remains unclear. The CDR3 has 15 amino acids. With 1 base removed from V and 1 base from J, the gap between germline ends came to 6 bases. CDR1 and CDR2 from the germline V gene are SGHRS and YFSETQ. DNA of the CDR3: TGCGCCAGCAGCTTGAGCGGTTCCTATAATTCACCCCTCCACTTT. Amino acid sequence: CASSLSGSYNSPLHF.

The V call is TRBV6-5, the J call TRBJ2-2, with TRBD1 matching over 9 bases. Germline V lookup: CDR1 MNHEY, CDR2 SVGAGI. CDR3 length: 15 amino acids. Losses at the gene ends were 5 bases for V and 5 bases for J; bases not matched to a gene: 6. The CDR3 sequence is CASSTDRGGTGELFF. Written as DNA, the CDR3 is TGTGCCAGCAGTACCGACAGGGGGGGGACCGGGGAGCTGTTTTTT.

This chain uses TRBV11-1 with TRBJ2-2; D perhaps matches TRBD1 (6 bases). Germline CDR1 SGHAT, CDR2 FQDESV (reference sequence). The CDR3 length is 15 residues. V shed 5 bases and J shed 1 base, with 11 bases lying between them. The CDR3 DNA reads TGTGCCAGCAGCCCTACGACAGGGAACACCGGGGAGCTGTTTTTT. Its translation is CASSPTTGNTGELFF.

The chain employs TRBV3-1 (or the pseudogene TRBV3-2) and TRBJ1-6; D is undetermined. The V and J ends lost 0 bases and 7 bases respectively, with 10 bases between them. In germline, CDR1 is LGHDT, CDR2 YNNKEL (reference sequence). This CDR3 comprises 15 residues. In DNA, the CDR3 is TGTGCCAGCAGCCAAGAGAGGTATGGAAATTCACCCCTCCACTTT. Protein: CASSQERYGNSPLHF.

The V and J genes are TRBV9 and TRBJ1-4; D is uncertain. The CDR3 sequence is 14 residues long. V was pared by 5 bases and J by 7 bases, with 15 bases between. Germline loops: CDR1 SGDLS, CDR2 YYNGEE. The CDR3 protein is CASRGRKDGEKLFF. Written as DNA, the CDR3 is TGTGCCAGCAGGGGGAGGAAAGATGGTGAAAAACTGTTTTTT.

The rearrangement links TRBV7-9 to TRBJ1-6, with 10 bases lining up with TRBD1. This CDR3 contains 15 residues. The germline V gene encodes CDR1 SEHNR and CDR2 FQNEAQ (reference sequence). The V and J ends lost 1 base and 10 bases, in that order; junction bases with no gene match: 4. The DNA of the CDR3 is TGTGCCAGCAGCTTAGTCATGGGACAGGGGTCACCCCTCCACTTT. Amino acids: CASSLVMGQGSPLHF.

The chain uses TRBV6-1 and TRBJ1-1; D gene unclear. The V end lost 2 bases, the J end lost 3 bases, and 10 bases lay between the germline ends. Germline values: CDR1 MNHNS, CDR2 SASEGT. The length of the CDR3 is 14 residues. The CDR3 DNA sequence: TGTGCCAGCAGTGAATCAGGAGGGTACACTGAAGCTTTCTTT. Protein: CASSESGGYTEAFF.

This clone was counted only a few times. The chain uses TRBV2 and TRBJ1-4; D is ambiguous. The CDR3 runs to 14 residues. The germline V gene has CDR1 SNHLY and CDR2 FYNNEI. The V end was cut by 4 bases, the J end by 7 bases, with 13 bases between. The CDR3 reads CASSGRLRGEKLFF. CDR3 nucleotides: TGTGCCAGCAGTGGGAGGCTTCGGGGTGAAAAACTGTTTTTT.

The CDR3, as DNA: TGTGCCACCCTGAGGAACACTGAAGCTTTCTTT. Encoded protein: CATLRNTEAFF. This chain uses TRBV2 with TRBJ1-1; D is ambiguous. Germline values: CDR1 SNHLY, CDR2 FYNNEI. CDR3 length: 11 residues. Trimming removed 10 bases at V and 1 base at J, with 7 bases between.

The rearrangement links TRBV2 to TRBJ1-4, with D possibly being TRBD1 (5 bases). Trimming pared 4 bases from V and 8 bases from J, leaving 11 bases between. There are 13 residues in the CDR3. Germline V gene data show CDR1 as SNHLY and CDR2 as FYNNEI. In nucleotides, the CDR3 is TGTGCCAGCAGTGGGCAGGGAGGGGAAAAACTGTTTTTT. Translation: CASSGQGGEKLFF.

V usage is TRBV6-5 and J usage is TRBJ1-5; tentative D call: TRBD1 (5 bases). Germline assignment: CDR1 MNHEY and CDR2 SVGAGI. Trimming removed 10 bases at V and 2 bases at J, with 18 bases between. This CDR3 region has 15 residues. The CDR3 DNA is TGTGCCACACATCCCCAGGGTTTTGGCAATCAGCCCCAGCATTTT. This codes for CATHPQGFGNQPQHF.

The CDR3: CASSPTPGGTYNSPLHF. The CDR3 DNA reads as TGCGCCAGCAGCCCCACACCCGGGGGGACCTATAATTCACCCCTCCACTTT. The chain employs TRBV5-1 and TRBJ1-6; possible D gene TRBD1, 5 bases. V lost 4 bases and J 2 bases, leaving 16 bases between the germline ends. In germline, CDR1 is SGHRS, CDR2 YFSETQ. The CDR3 totals 17 residues.

The chain employs TRBV28 and TRBJ1-2; D remains ambiguous. The V and J ends lost 3 bases and 8 bases respectively, with 7 bases between them. The CDR3 has 11 residues. Germline assignment: CDR1 MDHEN and CDR2 SYDVKM. The CDR3 is CASSLQRGYTF. CDR3 bases: TGTGCCAGCAGTTTGCAGCGCGGCTACACCTTC.